This T cell receptor beta chain was profiled in a study of Ad26.COV2.S vaccination and SARS-CoV-2 variants. Study-wide context: This donor came from the COV1001 trial of Ad26.COV2.S. Overall study results and limits: Individuals receiving vaccine had higher spike-specific TCR breadth than placebo recipients did.

Profiling relied on immunoSEQ multiplex PCR, and the TCRdb table lists in-frame clones only, not all of them. The sample holds approximately 410,000 clones; approximately 87% are singletons and the top ten take less than 4.5%. Only one count was recorded for this clone. Its specificity is unknown. The V gene's germline CDR1 is LGHNA and CDR2 YNFKEQ. The CDR3 is made up of 15 amino acids. Trimming cost V 1 base and J 2 bases, with 12 bases left between them. Treatment in this sample: some 20 received Ad26.COV2.S at low or high dose, single or two shots; a few received placebo; per-sample allocation not given. Vaccine and placebo recipients were sampled on day 63 after the first injection. The donor's status was that of an adult aged 18-55 years in Boston.

The source of this sequence is a person aged 18 to 59 who received the Ad26.COV2.S COVID-19 vaccine or a placebo. The input for sequencing was peripheral blood, taken in a trial of Ad26.COV2.S vaccine versus placebo. The chain couples TRBV4-2 to TRBJ2-7; D might be TRBD1 or TRBD2, each matching 5 bases. The chain's CDR3 is CASSQVRGLAYEQYF. The CDR3 DNA sequence: TGTGCCAGCAGCCAAGTCCGGGGCCTTGCCTACGAGCAGTACTTC.